This TCR beta chain emerged from a study of cytomegalovirus exposure and HLA in healthy donors. The ends lost 0 bases at V and 7 bases at J; junction bases unmatched: 7. This CDR3 contains 17 residues. Germline assignment: CDR1 SGHNT and CDR2 YYREEE (reference sequence). The PCR was carried out with 60 Vbeta primers and 13 Jbeta primers. TCRdb's table, derived via immunoSEQ multiplex PCR, lists solely in-frame clones and lacks some. The data show roughly 140,000 clones, about three quarters seen once. The rearrangement links TRBV5-4 to TRBJ2-2; 12 bases match TRBD2. The sequenced material came from PBMCs. The receptor comes from a human donor in good health. DNA for the CDR3: TGTGCCAGCAGCTTGGGGTCTAGCGGGGGGGCCTTCGGGGAGCTGTTTTTT. Its protein product is CASSLGSSGGAFGELFF.